Below are 26 T cell receptor beta chains sequenced from a single sample in a study of cytomegalovirus exposure and HLA in healthy donors. Here immunoSEQ multiplex PCR was the method, and the copy in TCRdb shows in-frame clones only, minus some. The sample comprises some 130,000 clones, about 83% of which are singletons, and over 1.3% rests with the top ten. Sequenced: PBMCs. These receptors were collected from a woman aged 30 to 39 in good health and CMV-seronegative.

The V and J genes are TRBV2 and TRBJ2-4; 11 bases match TRBD1. J was trimmed by 9 bases and V by 5 bases; bases with no gene match: 9. CDR3 length equals 15 residues. The germline gives CDR1 SNHLY, CDR2 FYNNEI. This CDR3 reads CASSRGQGVFGIQYF. For the CDR3, the DNA is TGTGCCAGCAGTCGGGGACAGGGGGTTTTCGGCATTCAGTACTTC.

The CDR3: CASNRLAGELFF. Written as DNA, the CDR3 is TGTGCCAGCAATCGGTTGGCCGGGGAGCTGTTTTTT. The V gene is TRBV27, the J gene TRBJ2-2; D is undetermined. V was cut by 7 bases and J by 6 bases, with 9 bases left in between. The CDR3 length is 12 residues. The germline gives CDR1 MNHEY, CDR2 SMNVEV (reference sequence).

This sequence joins TRBV13 and TRBJ2-1, with TRBD1 identical over 8 bases. The V gene's germline CDR1 is PRHDT and CDR2 FYEKMQ (reference sequence). The CDR3 is 16 amino acids. Trimming at V came to 5 bases and at J to 5 bases, leaving 11 bases not matched to a gene. CDR3 coding DNA: TGTGCCAGCAGCGTACAACGGTCGGGACAGGACAATGAGCAGTTCTTC. This encodes CASSVQRSGQDNEQFF.

The chain recombines TRBV4-1 with TRBJ1-5; D may be TRBD1 (5 bases). There are 14 residues in the CDR3. Trimming removed 5 bases at V and 6 bases at J, with 14 bases between. Looked up from germline, CDR1 is MGHRA and CDR2 is YSYEKL. The chain's CDR3 is CASSKTGIGQPQHF. The CDR3, as DNA: TGCGCCAGCAGCAAAACAGGTATCGGTCAGCCCCAGCATTTT.

The rearrangement links TRBV2 to TRBJ1-2, with D maybe TRBD1 (6 bases). Trimming shortened V by 2 bases and J by 2 bases, and 12 bases separated the two germline ends. The V gene's germline CDR1 is SNHLY and CDR2 FYNNEI. The CDR3 extends over 15 amino acids. The CDR3 nucleotides read TGTGCCAGCAGTGAAATGGGCAGGGGAAACTATGGCTACACCTTC. It encodes CASSEMGRGNYGYTF. Full variable domain (remainder filled in from reference TRBV2 and TRBJ1-2): EPEVTQTPSHQVTQMGQEVILRCVPISNHLYFYWYRQILGQKVEFLVSFYNNEISEKSEIFDDQFSVERPDGSNFTLKIRSTKLEDSAMYFCASSEMGRGNYGYTFGSGTRLTVV.

The genes are TRBV28 and TRBJ2-5; 11 nucleotides match TRBD2. J gave up 5 bases and V 3 bases, and 11 bases lay outside the gene matches. The CDR3 loop spans 17 amino acids. From germline, CDR1 is MDHEN and CDR2 SYDVKM. CDR3 nucleotides: TGTGCCAGCAGTTTGTCTAGCGGGGGGTGGGTCGGGGAGACCCAGTACTTC. It translates to CASSLSSGGWVGETQYF.

The genes are TRBV5-6 and TRBJ2-7, with a weak D call TRBD2 (5 bases). Trimming shortened V by 2 bases and J by 3 bases, and 21 bases separated the two germline ends. The CDR3 is made up of 17 amino acids. Germline V CDR1 and CDR2: SGHDT, YYEEEE. The CDR3 spells CASSFSPGWSGYYEQYF. Written as DNA, the CDR3 is TGTGCCAGCAGCTTTTCGCCGGGGTGGTCAGGATACTACGAGCAGTACTTC. The whole variable domain, filled in from reference TRBV5-6 and TRBJ2-7, reads DAGVTQSPTHLIKTRGQQVTLRCSPKSGHDTVSWYQQALGQGPQFIFQYYEEEERQRGNFPDRFSGHQFPNYSSELNVNALLLGDSALYLCASSFSPGWSGYYEQYFGPGTRLTVT.

This clone was counted between two and nine times. The chain joins TRBV7-6 to TRBJ1-1, with TRBD1 as a possible D gene (6 bases). Trimming shortened V by 5 bases and J by 9 bases, and 16 bases separated the two germline ends. Per the germline V gene, CDR1 is SGHVS and CDR2 is FNYEAQ. This CDR3 spans 13 amino acids. The CDR3 nucleotides are TGTGCCAGCAGCCGGGTTTACAGGGATAAAGCTTTCTTT. This gives the protein CASSRVYRDKAFF.

The J gene is TRBJ1-3, the V gene TRBV9; D is perhaps TRBD1 (5 bases). The germline V and J ends were trimmed by 0 bases and 2 bases, with 15 bases remaining between them. Germline CDR1 SGDLS, CDR2 YYNGEE. The CDR3 is 17 amino acids. DNA for the CDR3: TGTGCCAGCAGCGTAGGGGGCCAAACTACGACTGGAAACACCATATATTTT. Translation: CASSVGGQTTTGNTIYF. Using reference TRBV9 and TRBJ1-3 for the parts outside the CDR3, the full variable domain is DSGVTQTPKHLITATGQRVTLRCSPRSGDLSVYWYQQSLDQGLQFLIQYYNGEERAKGNILERFSAQQFPDLHSELNLSSLELGDSALYFCASSVGGQTTTGNTIYFGEGSWLTVV.

This clone was recorded a few times. This rearrangement joins TRBV12-5 to TRBJ1-5; D remains ambiguous. Trimming left V 4 bases short and J 4 bases short, with 11 bases between. This CDR3 region has 14 residues. Germline-derived CDR1 and CDR2 are LGHNT and FRNRAP. As DNA, the CDR3 is TGTGCTAGTGGTTGGAGGCCGGATAATCAGCCCCAGCATTTT. Amino acid sequence: CASGWRPDNQPQHF.

The CDR3 DNA reads TGTGCCAGCAGCGGAATTGGGCAGAACACTGAAGCTTTCTTT. It is translated as CASSGIGQNTEAFF. The chain is built from TRBV27 and TRBJ1-1; D remains ambiguous. The CDR3 runs to 14 residues. Germline V lookup: CDR1 MNHEY, CDR2 SMNVEV (reference sequence). With 6 bases removed from V and 1 base from J, the gap between germline ends came to 12 bases.

This clone was detected a few times. The chain combines TRBV6-1 with TRBJ2-7; 7 nucleotides align to TRBD2. Germline CDR1 MNHNS, CDR2 SASEGT. The V and J ends lost 6 bases and 2 bases, in that order; junction bases with no gene match: 10. CDR3 length: 15 residues. CDR3: CASSPWGGQPYEQYF. CDR3 coding DNA: TGTGCCAGCAGCCCATGGGGGGGTCAGCCCTACGAGCAGTACTTC.

The rearrangement links TRBV18 to TRBJ1-4; maybe TRBD1 (6 bases). V lost 3 bases and J 7 bases, leaving 12 bases between the germline ends. This CDR3 contains 14 residues. The germline CDR1 and CDR2 sequences are KGHSH and LQKENI. The CDR3 DNA reads as TGTGCCAGCTCACCGATGACAGGAGGTGAAAAACTGTTTTTT. This sequence encodes CASSPMTGGEKLFF.

This clone was seen a single time. The rearrangement uses TRBV5-1 and TRBJ2-5; TRBD1 is a possible D gene (6 bases). The germline V gene encodes CDR1 SGHRS and CDR2 YFSETQ. Trimming stripped 0 bases from V and 1 base from J, with 10 bases between. The CDR3 has 15 amino acids. The chain's CDR3 is CASSLAQGTQETQYF. CDR3 bases: TGCGCCAGCAGCTTGGCTCAGGGGACCCAAGAGACCCAGTACTTC.

The V gene is TRBV5-1, the J gene TRBJ2-2; 10 bases agree with TRBD1. The J segment lost 6 bases and the V segment lost 4 bases, leaving 9 bases of the junction unmatched. This CDR3 is 16 amino acids long. Germline CDR1 SGHRS, CDR2 YFSETQ. In DNA form, the CDR3 reads TGCGCCAGCAGCACCGTTGCTGGGACAGGGGCCGGGGAGCTGTTTTTT. Amino acids: CASSTVAGTGAGELFF.

The sample holds a few counts of this clone. V usage is TRBV6-1 and J usage is TRBJ2-7; 7 nucleotides align to TRBD1. Unmatched junction bases numbered 11, after V lost 4 bases and J lost 5 bases. The CDR3 is 15 residues long. Germline values: CDR1 MNHNS, CDR2 SASEGT. DNA for the CDR3: TGTGCCAGCAGTGGGCCCAGGGGACAGACACACGAGCAGTACTTC. Its translation is CASSGPRGQTHEQYF.

In regard to this clone: One end of the junction is discordant with germline, which a read error may explain. The rearrangement links TRBV7-2 to TRBJ2-7; 10 bases line up with TRBD1. The V gene's germline CDR1 is SGHTA and CDR2 FQGNSA. The CDR3 has 16 residues. CDR3 DNA sequence: TGTGCCAGCAGCCTAGCCGGGACAGGGGTTGGCTACGAGCAGTACTTC. Translated, it gives CASSLAGTGVGYEQYF.

This clone was found once. The chain links TRBV10-3 to TRBJ2-2; 8 bases map to TRBD2. The germline CDR1 and CDR2 sequences are ENHRY and SYGVKD. This CDR3 has 15 residues. V lost 5 bases to trimming and J lost 6 bases; unmatched junction nucleotides: 8. This chain's CDR3 is CAISQGLVLPGELFF. CDR3 sequence (DNA): TGTGCCATCAGTCAGGGACTAGTGCTCCCCGGGGAGCTGTTTTTT.

This clone turned up a few times. This chain joins TRBV6-5 and TRBJ2-4; perhaps TRBD1 as D (5 bases). Trimming pared 2 bases from V and 5 bases from J, leaving 10 bases between. This CDR3 is built from 14 residues. Germline CDR1 reads MNHEY; CDR2 reads SVGAGI. CDR3 in DNA: TGTGCCAGCAGTTACGGCCAAGGGGAAAACATTCAGTACTTC. Translation: CASSYGQGENIQYF.

The rearrangement uses TRBV30 and TRBJ2-3; 7 bases match TRBD2. The CDR3 is 15 residues long. V trimming: 0 bases; J trimming: 2 bases; junction bases outside the gene matches: 5. CDR1 GTSNPN and CDR2 SVGIG come from the germline V gene (reference sequence). CDR3 sequence: CAWSVGLADTDTQYF. The CDR3 nucleotides read TGTGCCTGGAGTGTGGGTCTAGCGGACACAGATACGCAGTATTTT.

The chain combines TRBV5-1 with TRBJ2-2, with D tentatively TRBD1 (6 bases). The CDR3 contains 16 residues. In germline, CDR1 is SGHRS, CDR2 YFSETQ. Trimming cost V 1 base and J 1 base, with 11 bases left between them. CDR3 sequence reads: CASSLSSRGNTGELFF. The CDR3 nucleotides read TGCGCCAGCAGCTTGTCATCCAGGGGGAACACCGGGGAGCTGTTTTTT.

J is TRBJ1-2 and V is TRBV20-1, with no clear D. The CDR3 runs 11 residues. Looked up from germline, CDR1 is DFQATT and CDR2 is SNEGSKA (reference sequence). V was clipped by 3 bases and J by 5 bases, with 7 bases between them. The CDR3 DNA reads as TGCAGTGCTAGCCGAGGGTATGGCTACACCTTC. Encoded protein: CSASRGYGYTF.

The gene calls are TRBV11-3 and TRBJ1-1; the D gene is possibly TRBD1 (6 bases). Per the germline V gene, CDR1 is SGHNT and CDR2 is YENEEA. The CDR3 is 12 residues long. Trimming took off 5 bases at V and 8 bases at J, with 12 bases between the two ends. DNA for the CDR3: TGTGCCAGCAGCCCCGGGACACTCGAAGCTTTCTTT. It yields the protein CASSPGTLEAFF. The whole variable domain, remainder taken from reference TRBV11-3 and TRBJ1-1, is EAGVVQSPRYKIIEKKQPVAFWCNPISGHNTLYWYLQNLGQGPELLIRYENEEAVDDSQLPKDRFSAERLKGVDSTLKIQPAELGDSAVYLCASSPGTLEAFFGQGTRLTVV.

The J gene is TRBJ1-2, the V gene TRBV7-2, with 8 bases matching TRBD1. The CDR3 contains 15 residues. The J segment lost 1 base and the V segment lost 3 bases, leaving 4 bases of the junction unmatched. Germline loops: CDR1 SGHTA, CDR2 FQGNSA. The CDR3 DNA follows: TGTGCCAGCAGCTTCGGGACAGGCGGTAACTATGGCTACACCTTC. This gives the protein CASSFGTGGNYGYTF.

This sequence joins TRBV7-3 and TRBJ1-3, with TRBD1 matching 8 bases. Germline CDR1 reads SGHTA; CDR2 reads FQGTGA. The CDR3 is 14 amino acids. J lost 2 bases, V lost 7 bases, and 4 bases had no gene match. CDR3 nucleotide sequence: TGTGCCAGCAAGGAGACAGGGGCTGGAAACACCATATATTTT. Protein sequence: CASKETGAGNTIYF.

V gene TRBV16 combines with J gene TRBJ2-5, with 8 nucleotides matching TRBD1. Trimming cost V 3 bases and J 5 bases; bases outside gene matches: 8. Germline values: CDR1 KGHSY, CDR2 FQNENV. The CDR3 is 15 residues long. The chain's CDR3 is CASSHFGQGWETQYF. The CDR3 DNA reads as TGTGCCAGCAGCCACTTCGGACAGGGCTGGGAGACCCAGTACTTC.